Listed here are 14 T cell receptor beta chains from one sample, sequenced in a study of cytomegalovirus exposure and HLA in healthy donors. The PCR ran on 60 Vbeta and 13 Jbeta primers. TCRdb's table, derived via immunoSEQ multiplex PCR, lists solely in-frame clones and lacks some. The sample shows about 100,000 clones, about 62% of them seen only once. Sequencing was done on a sample of PBMCs. These receptors came from a human donor in good health.

V gene TRBV5-1 combines with J gene TRBJ2-5, with D maybe TRBD1 (6 bases). V lost 3 bases to trimming and J lost 1 base, with 13 bases between them. This CDR3 is 15 amino acids long. Germline V CDR1 and CDR2: SGHRS, YFSETQ. The CDR3 loop reads CASSYRGTFQETQYF. The CDR3 nucleotides read TGCGCCAGCAGCTATAGGGGGACATTCCAAGAGACCCAGTACTTC.

The rearrangement joins TRBV7-3 to TRBJ2-7, with D maybe TRBD1 (6 bases). The CDR3 sequence is 14 residues long. Trimming shortened V by 3 bases and J by 4 bases, and 13 bases separated the two germline ends. Germline V gene data show CDR1 as SGHTA and CDR2 as FQGTGA. The CDR3 DNA reads TGTGCCAGCAGCTTTGGGGGCGCGGTATACGAGCAGTACTTC. This encodes CASSFGGAVYEQYF. The whole variable domain, filled in from reference TRBV7-3 and TRBJ2-7, reads GAGVSQTPSNKVTEKGKYVELRCDPISGHTALYWYRQSLGQGPEFLIYFQGTGAADDSGLPNDRFFAVRPEGSVSTLKIQRTERGDSAVYLCASSFGGAVYEQYFGPGTRLTVT.

The chain combines TRBV4-1 with TRBJ2-2, with D maybe TRBD2 (6 bases). This CDR3 contains 14 residues. V gave up 3 bases and J gave up 4 bases, with 9 bases separating them. CDR1 MGHRA and CDR2 YSYEKL come from the germline V gene. The CDR3 reads CASSHPGLTGELFF. CDR3 bases: TGCGCCAGCAGCCATCCGGGACTCACCGGGGAGCTGTTTTTT.

The rearrangement links TRBV25-1 to TRBJ2-7; perhaps TRBD1 as D (8 bases). The germline V and J ends were trimmed by 5 bases and 7 bases, with 15 bases remaining between them. The CDR3 sequence is 13 residues long. Germline loops: CDR1 MGHDK, CDR2 SYGVNS. CDR3 bases: TGTGCCAGCAGTCCAACAGGGGGAGGGGAGCAGTACTTC. It specifies CASSPTGGGEQYF.

This clone has just a few counts. CDR3 sequence: CASSYRTGVYNEQFF. The CDR3 DNA reads as TGTGCCAGCAGTTACAGGACAGGGGTGTACAATGAGCAGTTCTTC. The V call is TRBV6-5, the J call TRBJ2-1, with 9 nucleotides matching TRBD1. Germline V lookup: CDR1 MNHEY, CDR2 SVGAGI. There are 15 residues in the CDR3. Trimming took 2 bases from V and 4 from J; bases not matched to a gene: 3.

The chain carries TRBV6-5 and TRBJ1-2; TRBD1 aligns across 8 bases. Trimming at V came to 6 bases and at J to 8 bases, leaving 8 bases not matched to a gene. Per germline, CDR1 MNHEY and CDR2 SVGAGI. The CDR3 has 13 residues. CDR3 bases: TGTGCCAGCAGAAAGACAGGGGTGGGAGGCTACACCTTC. Its protein is CASRKTGVGGYTF.

The V gene is TRBV7-6, the J gene TRBJ1-1, with D perhaps TRBD1 (5 bases). V shed 5 bases and J shed 4 bases, with 14 bases lying between them. This CDR3 contains 14 residues. Looked up from germline, CDR1 is SGHVS and CDR2 is FNYEAQ. CDR3 sequence (DNA): TGTGCCAGCAGCCCCCGTCGGGGGAGCACTGAAGCTTTCTTT. As protein: CASSPRRGSTEAFF.

This clone was counted a few times. The chain combines TRBV19 with TRBJ2-7, with 8 nucleotides matching TRBD2. In germline, CDR1 is LNHDA, CDR2 SQIVND (reference sequence). The CDR3 is 15 amino acids. Trimming cost V 5 bases and J 3 bases; bases outside gene matches: 9. The CDR3 nucleotides read TGTGCCAGTAGTCCTTGGGCGGGGGGCAGCTACGAGCAGTACTTC. Translated, it gives CASSPWAGGSYEQYF.

This chain uses TRBV19 with TRBJ2-1; D unresolved. The germline V and J ends were trimmed by 3 bases and 0 bases, with 9 bases remaining between them. Per germline, CDR1 LNHDA and CDR2 SQIVND (reference sequence). The CDR3 spans 15 residues. The CDR3, as DNA: TGTGCCAGTAGTATCGGTCTAAGCTCCTACAATGAGCAGTTCTTC. Amino acids: CASSIGLSSYNEQFF. Full variable domain (missing parts from reference TRBV19 and TRBJ2-1): DGGITQSPKYLFRKEGQNVTLSCEQNLNHDAMYWYRQDPGQGLRLIYYSQIVNDFQKGDIAEGYSVSREKKESFPLTVTSAQKNPTAFYLCASSIGLSSYNEQFFGPGTRLTVL.

V is TRBV20-1 and J is TRBJ2-3, with TRBD2 matching over 8 bases. Trimming cost V 7 bases and J 5 bases; bases outside gene matches: 2. CDR3 length equals 11 residues. Germline values: CDR1 DFQATT, CDR2 SNEGSKA (reference sequence). CDR3 sequence reads: CSGLAGDTQYF. For the CDR3, the DNA is TGCAGTGGGCTAGCGGGAGATACGCAGTATTTT.

The V gene is TRBV28, the J gene TRBJ2-7; TRBD1 aligns across 7 bases. CDR1 is MDHEN and CDR2 is SYDVKM in the germline V gene. V dropped 3 bases and J dropped 2; count of bases not matched to a gene: 10. The CDR3 is 16 residues long. The DNA for the CDR3 is TGTGCCAGCAGTTTTCTCCGGGACAGTGGAACCTACGAGCAGTACTTC. This codes for CASSFLRDSGTYEQYF.

The V call is TRBV5-1, the J call TRBJ2-5, with D uncertain. The J call may be mistaken, given a closer DNA end match to TRBJ2-7. Germline CDR1 is SGHRS and CDR2 is YFSETQ. This CDR3 is 11 amino acids long. This CDR3 reads CASSDDYEQYF. CDR3 nucleotide sequence: TGCGCCAGCAGCGATGACTACGAGCAGTACTTC.

This clone was counted a few times. Here the CDR3 reads CASSPRQGSYGYTF. The DNA for the CDR3 is TGTGCCAGCAGCCCTCGACAGGGTTCCTATGGCTACACCTTC. The genes are TRBV5-4 and TRBJ1-2, with 7 bases lining up with TRBD1. V lost 4 bases and J lost 4; bases outside the gene matches: 7. The V gene's germline CDR1 is SGHNT and CDR2 YYREEE (reference sequence). The CDR3 is 14 residues long.

The chain uses TRBV28 and TRBJ2-7, with D possibly matching TRBD2 (6 bases). Germline CDR1 and CDR2: MDHEN and SYDVKM. The CDR3 extends over 13 amino acids. V shed 7 bases and J shed 2 bases, with 12 bases lying between them. The CDR3 nucleotides are TGTGCCAGCATACGGGGCGGGACCTACGAGCAGTACTTC. Translated, it gives CASIRGGTYEQYF.